A selection of T cell receptor beta chains follows, all from one sample in a study of OX40 agonist ivuxolimab in advanced cancers. The repertoire was sequenced with immunoSEQ multiplex PCR; TCRdb's copy has only in-frame clones and lacks some. Among about 16,000 clones listed, 70% to 90% were seen once. Sequenced material: CD4+ or CD8+ T cells sorted from blood, taken in a trial of the OX40 agonist ivuxolimab. The receptors originated from an adult with an advanced solid tumor such as melanoma, head and neck, liver or kidney cancer. Both conserved end residues are trimmed from each CDR3. Each record gives: J gene, D gene, V gene, CDR3 protein. A D gene is named only where the DNA matches it firmly.

J gene: TRBJ1-1; D gene: .; V gene: TRBV9; CDR3 protein: ASSVVFGEGRGQNEAF
J gene: TRBJ2-3; D gene: TRBD1; V gene: TRBV5-5; CDR3 protein: ASHSGTGLADTQY
J gene: TRBJ1-4; D gene: TRBD1; V gene: TRBV2; CDR3 protein: ASSAGGSNEKLF
J gene: TRBJ1-1; D gene: TRBD1; V gene: TRBV5-6; CDR3 protein: ASSPTGGAGTEAF
J gene: TRBJ2-7; D gene: TRBD2; V gene: TRBV29-1; CDR3 protein: SVERGEQY
J gene: TRBJ2-7; D gene: TRBD2; V gene: TRBV2; CDR3 protein: ASGLAVHEQY
J gene: TRBJ2-7; D gene: TRBD2; V gene: TRBV5-6; CDR3 protein: ASSLGAGGSSYEQY
J gene: TRBJ2-7; D gene: .; V gene: TRBV7-9; CDR3 protein: ASSPPGYSYEQY
J gene: TRBJ1-2; D gene: .; V gene: TRBV29-1; CDR3 protein: SVVKEAFDGYT
J gene: TRBJ2-7; D gene: TRBD1; V gene: TRBV5-6; CDR3 protein: ASSSGQGSYEQY
J gene: TRBJ1-5; D gene: .; V gene: TRBV11-2; CDR3 protein: ASSLEGDNQPQH